This T cell receptor beta chain was sequenced during a study of shared clonotypes between healthy human individuals. As to this clone: Its matching antigen is unknown.

The protocol was immunoSEQ multiplex PCR, while the TCRdb copy is restricted to in-frame clones and leaves out a portion. The sample lists 2 million to 3 million clones; 93% were seen once. Study-wide results and caveats: Only blood samples were collected, and tissue repertoires likely differ. Naive subsets generally exceeded memory subsets in estimated richness. Shared clonotypes across all four donors exceeded non-shared ones in generation probability.

The clonotype originates from a man younger than 35 in good health. Some clones in this sample may be carry-over from other donors' samples. Sequencing was done on a sample of naive CD4+ T cells from PBMCs. The subset was: CD45RA+ positively selected.

The CDR3 loop reads CASRVTGGDYGYTF. The DNA of the CDR3 is TGTGCCAGCAGGGTGACAGGGGGTGACTATGGCTACACCTTC. The V and J genes are TRBV6-1 and TRBJ1-2; 9 bases are shared with TRBD1. Germline trimming cut 6 bases from V and 3 bases from J; bases unmatched to any gene: 5. The CDR3 is made up of 14 amino acids. In germline, CDR1 is MNHNS, CDR2 SASEGT.